Below are 31 T cell receptor beta chains sequenced from a single sample in a study of blood T cell repertoires in COVID-19. Generated by immunoSEQ multiplex PCR, the TCRdb table keeps only in-frame clones and is missing some. The sample has under 50,000 clones, roughly 82% seen once. Specimen: peripheral blood. The source of these receptors is a middle-aged man with acute or convalescent COVID-19.

The CDR3 loop reads CASNLRETDTEAFF. As DNA, the CDR3 is TGTGCCAGCAACCTCCGGGAGACTGACACTGAAGCTTTCTTT. The J gene is TRBJ1-1, the V gene TRBV9; no reliable D call. V dropped 6 bases and J dropped 3 bases, with 15 bases sitting between them. The V gene's germline CDR1 is SGDLS and CDR2 YYNGEE. The CDR3 extends over 14 amino acids.

This chain uses TRBV5-1 with TRBJ1-4; 8 bases fit TRBD1. The V segment lost 0 bases and the J segment 6 bases; nucleotides outside the gene matches: 4. Germline V CDR1 and CDR2: SGHRS, YFSETQ. The CDR3 loop spans 15 amino acids. CDR3 sequence (DNA): TGCGCCAGCAGCTTGGCCCCACAGGGGGATGAAAAACTGTTTTTT. This encodes CASSLAPQGDEKLFF.

Only one count was recorded for this clone. V is TRBV11-2 and J is TRBJ2-7; tentative D call: TRBD1 (5 bases). The CDR3 runs 15 residues. The V end was cut by 2 bases, the J end by 2 bases, with 13 bases between. Germline loops: CDR1 SGHAT, CDR2 FQNNGV. Here the CDR3 reads CASSLNHDSTYEQYF. Here the CDR3 DNA reads TGTGCCAGCAGCTTAAACCACGACAGTACCTACGAGCAGTACTTC.

The rearrangement joins TRBV5-4 to TRBJ1-2, with a weak D call TRBD1 (5 bases). Trimming took 0 bases from V and 4 from J, leaving 13 bases between them. CDR3 size: 15 residues. The germline V gene encodes CDR1 SGHNT and CDR2 YYREEE (reference sequence). CDR3 in amino acids: CASSLAGQGSYGYTF. CDR3 bases: TGTGCCAGCAGCTTGGCCGGTCAGGGAAGCTATGGCTACACCTTC.

This chain connects TRBV27 to TRBJ2-2; 8 bases align to TRBD1. Germline assignment: CDR1 MNHEY and CDR2 SMNVEV (reference sequence). The CDR3 is 18 residues long. After removal of 3 bases from V and 1 base from J, the junction contained 10 bases not matched to a gene. For the CDR3, the DNA is TGTGCCAGCAGTTTGCGCGCCGCCGGGACAGGGAACACCGGGGAGCTGTTTTTT. Translated, it gives CASSLRAAGTGNTGELFF.

V is TRBV24-1 and J is TRBJ1-2; unclear D gene. The length of the CDR3 is 14 residues. Germline lookup yields CDR1 KGHDR and CDR2 SFDVKD. V lost 1 base and J lost 4, with 9 bases in between. DNA for the CDR3: TGTGCCACCAGTGATTTCACGGGGTTCTATGGCTACACCTTC. Its translation: CATSDFTGFYGYTF.

This clone came up once. The chain employs TRBV7-9 and TRBJ2-5; 7 positions agree with TRBD2. This CDR3 contains 14 residues. Germline-derived CDR1 and CDR2 are SEHNR and FQNEAQ (reference sequence). V shed 6 bases, J shed 2 bases, and the junction held 6 bases outside the gene matches. This CDR3 is CASRLGGTQETQYF. The DNA for the CDR3 is TGTGCCAGCAGGCTGGGGGGGACTCAAGAGACCCAGTACTTC.

The genes are TRBV3-1 (or the pseudogene TRBV3-2) and TRBJ2-2; no definite D call. The length of the CDR3 is 14 residues. Deletions cut 1 base from V and 4 bases from J, with 7 bases between. Germline-derived CDR1 and CDR2 are LGHDT and YNNKEL (reference sequence). The CDR3 protein is CASSQGAGTGELFF. The CDR3, as DNA: TGTGCCAGCAGCCAAGGGGCCGGCACCGGGGAGCTGTTTTTT.

The chain links TRBV13 to TRBJ1-6; 7 positions agree with TRBD1. Germline loops: CDR1 PRHDT, CDR2 FYEKMQ (reference sequence). CDR3 length: 16 amino acids. Germline trimming cut 0 bases from V and 1 base from J; bases unmatched to any gene: 0. Here the CDR3 reads CASSLGQGSYNSPLHF. DNA of the CDR3: TGTGCCAGCAGCTTAGGACAGGGGTCCTATAATTCACCCCTCCACTTT.

The chain recombines TRBV6-1 with TRBJ2-7, with a weak D call TRBD1 (6 bases). The CDR3 runs to 14 residues. V shed 3 bases and J shed 6 bases, with 15 bases lying between them. Germline CDR1 MNHNS, CDR2 SASEGT. The CDR3 protein is CASSEQQGAPEQYF. The CDR3 DNA reads TGTGCCAGCAGTGAGCAACAGGGAGCCCCCGAGCAGTACTTC.

The V gene is TRBV5-6, the J gene TRBJ2-1; D is undetermined. The CDR3 loop spans 13 amino acids. Germline CDR1 SGHDT, CDR2 YYEEEE. With 6 bases removed from V and 5 bases from J, the gap between germline ends came to 12 bases. As DNA, the CDR3 is TGTGCCAGCACCCGAGGCCCCCACAATGAGCAGTTCTTC. This gives the protein CASTRGPHNEQFF.

The chain carries TRBV18 and TRBJ2-5, with 7 positions matching TRBD1. This CDR3 has 14 residues. V lost 8 bases to trimming and J lost 5 bases; unmatched junction nucleotides: 11. In germline, CDR1 is KGHSH, CDR2 LQKENI. CDR3 in amino acids: CASHIGGDGETQYF. CDR3 coding DNA: TGTGCCAGCCACATAGGGGGCGATGGGGAGACCCAGTACTTC.

The gene calls are TRBV18 and TRBJ1-5; D not certain. CDR3 length equals 13 residues. The V end was cut by 5 bases, the J end by 2 bases, with 7 bases between. CDR1 and CDR2 (germline): KGHSH, LQKENI. The CDR3 spells CASSWQGNQPQHF. CDR3 bases: TGTGCCAGCTCATGGCAGGGCAATCAGCCCCAGCATTTT.

The V and J genes are TRBV19 and TRBJ2-5, with D possibly matching TRBD1 (6 bases). V dropped 5 bases and J dropped 7 bases, with 14 bases sitting between them. CDR3 length: 13 amino acids. Germline V gene lookup returns CDR1 LNHDA and CDR2 SQIVND (reference sequence). This CDR3 reads CASSDGTRRTQYF. CDR3 in DNA: TGTGCCAGTAGTGACGGGACAAGGCGGACCCAGTACTTC.

The chain couples TRBV12-5 to TRBJ1-6; a weak D match, TRBD1 (5 bases). Trimming took off 6 bases at V and 8 bases at J, with 44 bases between the two ends. CDR1 is LGHNT and CDR2 is FRNRAP in the germline V gene. The CDR3 has 24 residues. The CDR3: CASGRVGGLQVLGKASGGYSPLHF. The DNA of the CDR3 is TGTGCTAGTGGCCGAGTCGGGGGTCTACAGGTGTTGGGTAAGGCAAGCGGTGGTTATTCACCCCTCCACTTT.

The chain combines TRBV14 with TRBJ2-7; 10 bases map to TRBD1. The CDR3 runs to 14 residues. Unmatched junction bases numbered 3, after V lost 4 bases and J lost 3 bases. Germline CDR1 is SGHDN and CDR2 is FVKESK. This CDR3 reads CASSPGTGDYEQYF. The DNA for the CDR3 is TGTGCCAGCAGCCCGGGGACAGGGGACTACGAGCAGTACTTC.

The chain uses TRBV5-1 and TRBJ2-7; D unclear. In germline, CDR1 is SGHRS, CDR2 YFSETQ. Trimming cost V 0 bases and J 1 base, with 8 bases left between them. The CDR3 runs to 14 residues. The CDR3 nucleotides read TGCGCCAGCAGCTTGGATCCCAGTTCCTACGAGCAGTACTTC. It translates to CASSLDPSSYEQYF.

The chain combines TRBV3-1 (or the pseudogene TRBV3-2) with TRBJ2-7; tentatively, D is TRBD2 (5 bases). Trimming left V 6 bases short and J 7 bases short, with 22 bases between. Germline-derived CDR1 and CDR2 are LGHDT and YNNKEL (reference sequence). CDR3 length: 15 residues. CDR3 DNA: TGTGCCAGCAGGAGTAGCCGGGGAGTCACTAGGGAGCAGTACTTC. Amino acids: CASRSSRGVTREQYF.

The chain carries TRBV3-1 (or the pseudogene TRBV3-2) and TRBJ2-7, with D maybe TRBD2 (5 bases). The germline gives CDR1 LGHDT, CDR2 YNNKEL (reference sequence). The V gene lost 4 bases and the J gene lost 3 bases, with 16 bases spanning the gap. This CDR3 has 15 amino acids. CDR3 DNA: TGTGCCAGCAGCCGGACTCCTATGCCAAACTACGAGCAGTACTTC. This sequence encodes CASSRTPMPNYEQYF.

The V and J genes are TRBV30 and TRBJ2-1; 7 positions agree with TRBD2. Germline values: CDR1 GTSNPN, CDR2 SVGIG (reference sequence). V lost 5 bases to trimming and J lost 0 bases; unmatched junction nucleotides: 4. The CDR3 spans 14 residues. The CDR3 here is CAWQAGISYNEQFF. CDR3 bases: TGTGCCTGGCAAGCGGGGATCTCCTACAATGAGCAGTTCTTC.

The chain joins TRBV29-1 to TRBJ1-1, with 7 bases fitting TRBD1. The V segment lost 8 bases and the J segment 7 bases; nucleotides outside the gene matches: 10. Germline V CDR1 and CDR2: SQVTM, ANQGSEA. The CDR3 length is 12 residues. CDR3 sequence (DNA): TGCAGCTTCAACAGGAGGACAGGTGAAGCTTTCTTT. This codes for CSFNRRTGEAFF.

This clone was counted a few times. The gene calls are TRBV7-2 and TRBJ1-6; perhaps TRBD1 as D (6 bases). Germline CDR1 and CDR2: SGHTA and FQGNSA. The CDR3 is made up of 16 amino acids. V was clipped by 6 bases and J by 0 bases, with 12 bases between them. The CDR3 DNA is TGTGCCAGCAGTCTCAGGGACAACTCCTATAATTCACCCCTCCACTTT. It encodes CASSLRDNSYNSPLHF.

The chain employs TRBV3-1 (or the pseudogene TRBV3-2) and TRBJ2-7; 8 bases are shared with TRBD2. CDR3 length: 12 residues. The V gene's germline CDR1 is LGHDT and CDR2 YNNKEL (reference sequence). Trimming cost V 7 bases and J 4 bases; bases outside gene matches: 3. CDR3: CASTGGGYEQYF. The CDR3, as DNA: TGTGCCAGCACGGGCGGGGGGTACGAGCAGTACTTC.

The rearrangement joins TRBV24-1 to TRBJ2-5; D might be TRBD2 (6 bases). The V gene lost 5 bases and the J gene lost 7 bases, with 10 bases spanning the gap. Per germline, CDR1 KGHDR and CDR2 SFDVKD. The length of the CDR3 is 12 residues. The CDR3 DNA reads as TGTGCCACCAGTGGGGACTTGGGGACCCAGTACTTC. Amino acid sequence: CATSGDLGTQYF.

The chain couples TRBV11-2 to TRBJ2-7; 7 bases match TRBD1. Germline values: CDR1 SGHAT, CDR2 FQNNGV. Trimming at V came to 0 bases and at J to 1 base, leaving 3 bases not matched to a gene. CDR3 size: 15 residues. As DNA, the CDR3 is TGTGCCAGCAGCTTAGATCCAGGGGGTTCCTACGAGCAGTACTTC. Its translation: CASSLDPGGSYEQYF.

The chain carries TRBV30 and TRBJ1-2; TRBD1 might be the D (6 bases). V was cut by 8 bases and J by 8 bases, with 15 bases left in between. CDR1 GTSNPN and CDR2 SVGIG come from the germline V gene (reference sequence). This CDR3 spans 11 amino acids. CDR3 nucleotides: TGTGCCCTCGGACAGTCGAGGGGCTACACCTTC. This codes for CALGQSRGYTF.

This clone was seen only once. The rearrangement uses TRBV5-1 and TRBJ1-1; 8 bases fit TRBD1. This CDR3 has 15 amino acids. The V segment lost 1 base and the J segment 3 bases; nucleotides outside the gene matches: 5. Germline V gene lookup returns CDR1 SGHRS and CDR2 YFSETQ. As DNA, the CDR3 is TGCGCCAGCAGCTTGACAGGGGGTCGCGACACTGAAGCTTTCTTT. This translates into CASSLTGGRDTEAFF.

Here the CDR3 reads CATSRAGGAAYNEQFF. CDR3 in DNA: TGTGCCACCAGCAGAGCGGGCGGGGCGGCATACAATGAGCAGTTCTTC. This chain connects TRBV15 to TRBJ2-1; possibly TRBD2 for D (6 bases). CDR1 and CDR2 from the germline V gene are LNHNV and YYDKDF (reference sequence). The CDR3 length is 16 residues. With 1 base removed from V and 4 bases from J, the gap between germline ends came to 14 bases.

Only a few counts were recorded for this clone. The chain uses TRBV7-2 and TRBJ1-1, with TRBD1 as a possible D gene (6 bases). V was cut by 2 bases and J by 1 base, with 11 bases left in between. This CDR3 has 15 residues. Germline CDR1 is SGHTA and CDR2 is FQGNSA. The chain's CDR3 is CASSLLGTKNTEAFF. DNA of the CDR3: TGTGCCAGCAGCTTACTCGGGACAAAGAACACTGAAGCTTTCTTT.

The chain carries TRBV24-1 and TRBJ2-2; D remains ambiguous. From germline, CDR1 is KGHDR and CDR2 SFDVKD. Trimming took off 7 bases at V and 3 bases at J, with 11 bases between the two ends. This CDR3 is built from 14 residues. CDR3 region: CATSGDTYTGELFF. The DNA of the CDR3 is TGTGCCACCAGCGGCGACACGTACACCGGGGAGCTGTTTTTT.

This clone was seen a single time. The V gene is TRBV5-1, the J gene TRBJ1-2; D unclear. The CDR3 has 16 amino acids. In germline, CDR1 is SGHRS, CDR2 YFSETQ. Trimming shortened V by 0 bases and J by 4 bases, and 16 bases separated the two germline ends. The CDR3 region is CASSLVTSRGAYGYTF. In nucleotides, the CDR3 is TGCGCCAGCAGCTTGGTTACGTCCCGGGGTGCCTATGGCTACACCTTC.